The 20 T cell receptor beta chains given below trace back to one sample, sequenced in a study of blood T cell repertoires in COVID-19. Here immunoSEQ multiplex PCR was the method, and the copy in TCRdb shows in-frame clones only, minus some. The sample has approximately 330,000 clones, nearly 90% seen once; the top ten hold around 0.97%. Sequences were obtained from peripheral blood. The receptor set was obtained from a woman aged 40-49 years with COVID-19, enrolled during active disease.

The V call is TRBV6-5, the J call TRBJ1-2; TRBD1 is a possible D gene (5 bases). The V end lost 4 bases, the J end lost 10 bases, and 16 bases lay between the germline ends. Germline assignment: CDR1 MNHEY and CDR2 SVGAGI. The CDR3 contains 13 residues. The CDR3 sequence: CASSFHLQDDYTF. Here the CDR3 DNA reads TGTGCCAGCAGTTTCCACTTACAGGATGACTACACCTTC.

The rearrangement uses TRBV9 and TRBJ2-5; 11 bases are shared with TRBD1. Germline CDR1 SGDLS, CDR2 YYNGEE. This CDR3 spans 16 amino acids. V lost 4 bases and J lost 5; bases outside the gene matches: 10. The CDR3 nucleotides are TGTGCCAGCAGCCCCCGGGACAGGGGGGCCTGGGAGACCCAGTACTTC. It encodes CASSPRDRGAWETQYF.

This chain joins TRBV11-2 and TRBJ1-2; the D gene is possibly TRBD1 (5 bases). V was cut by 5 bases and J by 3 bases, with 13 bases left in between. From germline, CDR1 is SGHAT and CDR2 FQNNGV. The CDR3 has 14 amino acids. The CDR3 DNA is TGTGCCAGCAGCGCCCGGGTAGGGGACTATGGCTACACCTTC. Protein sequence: CASSARVGDYGYTF.

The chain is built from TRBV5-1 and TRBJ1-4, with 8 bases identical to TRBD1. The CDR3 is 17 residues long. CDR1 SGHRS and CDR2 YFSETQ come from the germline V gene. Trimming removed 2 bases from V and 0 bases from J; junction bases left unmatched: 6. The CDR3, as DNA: TGCGCCAGCAGCTTAGCCGGGACAGGCCCAACTAATGAAAAACTGTTTTTT. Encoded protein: CASSLAGTGPTNEKLFF.

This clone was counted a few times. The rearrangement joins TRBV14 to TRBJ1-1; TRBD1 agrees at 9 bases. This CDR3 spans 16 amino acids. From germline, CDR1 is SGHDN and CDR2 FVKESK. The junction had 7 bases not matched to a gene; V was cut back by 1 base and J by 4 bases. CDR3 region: CASSQVQGAGSTEAFF. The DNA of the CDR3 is TGTGCCAGCAGCCAAGTACAGGGGGCTGGGAGCACTGAAGCTTTCTTT. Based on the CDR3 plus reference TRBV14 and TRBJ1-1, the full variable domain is EAGVTQFPSHSVIEKGQTVTLRCDPISGHDNLYWYRRVMGKEIKFLLHFVKESKQDESGMPNNRFLAERTGGTYSTLKVQPAELEDSGVYFCASSQVQGAGSTEAFFGQGTRLTVV.

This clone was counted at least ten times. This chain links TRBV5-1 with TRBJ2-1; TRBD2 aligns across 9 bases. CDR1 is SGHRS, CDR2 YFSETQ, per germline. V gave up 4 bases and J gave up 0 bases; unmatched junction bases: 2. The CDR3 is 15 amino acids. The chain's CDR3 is CASSGLASSYNEQFF. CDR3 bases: TGCGCCAGCAGCGGACTAGCGAGCTCCTACAATGAGCAGTTCTTC.

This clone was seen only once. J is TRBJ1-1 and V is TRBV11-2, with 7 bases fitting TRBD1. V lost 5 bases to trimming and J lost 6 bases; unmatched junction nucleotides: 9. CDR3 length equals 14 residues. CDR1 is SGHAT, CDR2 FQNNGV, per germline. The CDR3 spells CASSVGQRYSEAFF. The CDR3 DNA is TGTGCCAGCAGCGTGGGACAGAGATACTCTGAAGCTTTCTTT.

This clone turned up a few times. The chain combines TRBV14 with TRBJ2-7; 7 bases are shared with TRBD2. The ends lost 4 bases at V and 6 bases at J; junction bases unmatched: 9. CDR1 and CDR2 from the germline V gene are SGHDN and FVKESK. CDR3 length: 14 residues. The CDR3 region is CASSRSGTISEQYF. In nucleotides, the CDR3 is TGTGCCAGCAGCCGAAGCGGGACTATCAGCGAGCAGTACTTC.

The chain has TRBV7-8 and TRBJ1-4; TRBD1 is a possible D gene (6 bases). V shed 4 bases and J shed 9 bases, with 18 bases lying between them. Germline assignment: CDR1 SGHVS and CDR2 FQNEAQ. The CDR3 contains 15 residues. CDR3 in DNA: TGTGCCAGCAGCTCCCACAGGGCTGAGTTCAAAAAACTGTTTTTT. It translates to CASSSHRAEFKKLFF.

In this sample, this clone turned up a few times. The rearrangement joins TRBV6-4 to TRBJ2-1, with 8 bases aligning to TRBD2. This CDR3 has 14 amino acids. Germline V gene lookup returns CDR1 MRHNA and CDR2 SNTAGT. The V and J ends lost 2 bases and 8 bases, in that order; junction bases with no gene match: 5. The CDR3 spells CASSDGLAGDEQFF. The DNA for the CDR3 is TGTGCCAGCAGTGACGGGCTAGCGGGCGATGAGCAGTTCTTC.

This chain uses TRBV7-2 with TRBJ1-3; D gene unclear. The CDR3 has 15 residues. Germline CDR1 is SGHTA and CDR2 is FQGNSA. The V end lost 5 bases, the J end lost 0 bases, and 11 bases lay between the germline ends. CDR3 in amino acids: CASSPNWSSGNTIYF. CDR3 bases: TGTGCCAGCAGCCCTAACTGGTCCTCTGGAAACACCATATATTTT.

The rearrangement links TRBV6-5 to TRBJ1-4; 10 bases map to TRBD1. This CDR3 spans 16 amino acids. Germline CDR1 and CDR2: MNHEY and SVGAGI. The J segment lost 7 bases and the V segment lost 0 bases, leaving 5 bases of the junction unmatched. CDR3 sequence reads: CASSYSKTGGFEKLFF. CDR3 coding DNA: TGTGCCAGCAGTTACTCGAAGACAGGGGGCTTTGAAAAACTGTTTTTT.

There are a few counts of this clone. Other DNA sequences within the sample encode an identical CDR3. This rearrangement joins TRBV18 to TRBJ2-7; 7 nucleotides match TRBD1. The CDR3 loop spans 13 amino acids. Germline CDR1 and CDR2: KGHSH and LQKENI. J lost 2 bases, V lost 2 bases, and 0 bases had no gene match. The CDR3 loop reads CASSPTGAYEQYF. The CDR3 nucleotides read TGTGCCAGCTCACCAACAGGGGCCTACGAGCAGTACTTC.

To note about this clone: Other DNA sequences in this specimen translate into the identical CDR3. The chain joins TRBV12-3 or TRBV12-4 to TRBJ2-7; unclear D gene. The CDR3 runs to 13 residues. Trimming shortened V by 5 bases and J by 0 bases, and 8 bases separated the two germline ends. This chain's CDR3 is CASSPTGSYEQYF. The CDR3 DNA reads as TGTGCCAGCAGTCCCACGGGCTCCTACGAGCAGTACTTC.

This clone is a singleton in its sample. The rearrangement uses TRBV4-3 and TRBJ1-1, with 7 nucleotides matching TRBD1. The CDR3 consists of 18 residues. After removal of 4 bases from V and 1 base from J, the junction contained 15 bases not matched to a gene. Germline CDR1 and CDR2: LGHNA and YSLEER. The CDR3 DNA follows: TGCGCCAGCAGCCGAGGAACAGGGGCGGCCCTCGGGAACACTGAAGCTTTCTTT. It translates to CASSRGTGAALGNTEAFF.

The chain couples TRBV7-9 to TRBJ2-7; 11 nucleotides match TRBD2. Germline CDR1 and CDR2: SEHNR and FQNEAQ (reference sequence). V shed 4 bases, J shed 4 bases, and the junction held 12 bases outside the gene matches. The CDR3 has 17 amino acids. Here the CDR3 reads CASSSAGASGRQYEQYF. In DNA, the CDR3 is TGTGCCAGCAGCTCGGCAGGTGCTAGCGGGAGGCAATACGAGCAGTACTTC.

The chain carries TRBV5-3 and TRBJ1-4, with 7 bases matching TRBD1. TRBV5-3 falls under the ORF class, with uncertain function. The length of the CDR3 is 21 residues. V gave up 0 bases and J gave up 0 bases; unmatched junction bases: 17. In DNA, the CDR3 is TGTGCCAGAAGCTTGGCTACAGGGGCGGGGGGATTAGGTGCAACTAATGAAAAACTGTTTTTT. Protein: CARSLATGAGGLGATNEKLFF.

DNA for the CDR3: TGTGCCAGCAGTTTATCCCCCAGGGGTACCGGGGCCAACGTCCTGACTTTC. Residues: CASSLSPRGTGANVLTF. The chain has TRBV28 and TRBJ2-6; the D gene is possibly TRBD1 (6 bases). Deletions cut 1 base from V and 4 bases from J, with 14 bases between. Germline loops: CDR1 MDHEN, CDR2 SYDVKM. The CDR3 runs to 17 residues.

The CDR3 region has the DNA TGTGCCCCCCTAGAAAAACTGTTTTTT. Protein: CAPLEKLFF. The chain employs TRBV27 and TRBJ1-4; no reliable D call. The V gene's germline CDR1 is MNHEY and CDR2 SMNVEV (reference sequence). The CDR3 totals 9 residues. V was pared by 11 bases and J by 8 bases, with 6 bases between.

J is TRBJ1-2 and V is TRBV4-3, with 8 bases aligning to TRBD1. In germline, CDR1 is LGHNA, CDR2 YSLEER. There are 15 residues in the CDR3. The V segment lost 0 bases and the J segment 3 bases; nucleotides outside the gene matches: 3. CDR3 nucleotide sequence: TGCGCCAGCAGCCAAGAGGGGACAGGTGACTATGGCTACACCTTC. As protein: CASSQEGTGDYGYTF.